Listed below are T cell receptor beta chains from one sample, sequenced in a study of CD8 T cells in ankylosing spondylitis. TCRdb passed the 5' RACE reads through MiXCR, listing each CDR3 protein once. The sample contains about 340,000 distinct CDR3 sequences, approximately 14% of which appear only once. The sequenced sample consisted of blood, either unsorted or a sorted T cell fraction (not recorded which). The source of these receptors is a male donor with ankylosing spondylitis or in good health (not recorded which). The CDR3 runs from the conserved cysteine through the conserved F or W. The D gene is left open where the match is weak. Clone size is not always given. Where it is, it says once, few, many or a class for expanded clones.

clone_size,d_call,cdr3_length,j_call,v_call,cdr3_nt,cdr3_aa
NA,NA,15,TRBJ2-5,TRBV27,TGTGCCAGCAGCGACTCTTTGGGTGGCCAAGAGACCCAGTACTTC,CASSDSLGGQETQYF
many,NA,15,TRBJ1-1,TRBV12-3/TRBV12-4,TGTGCCAGCACCTTGGGTGGGAGGATGAACACTGAAGCTTTCTTT,CASTLGGRMNTEAFF
NA,NA,14,TRBJ2-3,TRBV6-1,TGTGCCAGCAGGGGGGACTGGAACACAGATACGCAGTATTTT,CASRGDWNTDTQYF
NA,TRBD1,15,TRBJ1-3,TRBV7-2,TGTGCCAGCAGCTCTCAGACAGGGACTGGAAACACCATATATTTT,CASSSQTGTGNTIYF
many,NA,14,TRBJ1-6,TRBV12-3/TRBV12-4,TGTGCCAGCAGTTTAGGCCCCGGTCGGGGTGCCCTCCACTTT,CASSLGPGRGALHF
few,NA,16,TRBJ2-1,TRBV11-2,TGTGCCAGCAGAAGTGTCGGGACTGGGTCCTACAATGAGCAGTTCTTC,CASRSVGTGSYNEQFF
NA,TRBD2,16,TRBJ2-7,TRBV5-1,TGCGCCAGCAGCTTGTTAGCGGGAGCGGTGTCCTACGAGCAGTACTTC,CASSLLAGAVSYEQYF
NA,TRBD2,16,TRBJ2-1,TRBV2,TGTGCCAGCAGTGGGTTTCGACTAGCGGGAGGGCCGATACAGTTCTTC,CASSGFRLAGGPIQFF
few,NA,13,TRBJ1-1,TRBV5-1,TGCGCCAGCAGCAATAGAATGAACACTGAAGCTTTCTTT,CASSNRMNTEAFF
few,TRBD1,15,TRBJ2-4,TRBV5-1,TGCGCCAGCAGCCCTGGGACAGGGGAGACGAGCATTCAGTACTTC,CASSPGTGETSIQYF
NA,NA,13,TRBJ2-2,TRBV3-1,TGTGCCAGCAGCCAAATCATAGGCGGGGAGCTGTTTTTT,CASSQIIGGELFF
NA,NA,17,TRBJ2-1,TRBV4-1,TGCGCCAGCAGCCCCGAGGAGGCGGGGAGCTCCTACAATGAGCAGTTCTTC,CASSPEEAGSSYNEQFF
few,TRBD2,13,TRBJ2-5,TRBV20-1,TGCAGTGCTAGAGAAGCGGGGAGGGAGACCCAGTACTTC,CSAREAGRETQYF
NA,TRBD1,15,TRBJ2-5,TRBV7-9,TGTGCCAGCAGCTTAGGGACAGGGGCTATCGAGACCCAGTACTTC,CASSLGTGAIETQYF
many,NA,13,TRBJ2-1,TRBV11-2,TGTGCCAGCAGCTTCTCACGGTACAATGAGCAGTTCTTC,CASSFSRYNEQFF
few,TRBD1,16,TRBJ2-7,TRBV5-1,TGCGCCAGCAGCCGGGGAGCAACAGGGGTATCCTACGAGCAGTACTTC,CASSRGATGVSYEQYF
many,TRBD2,16,TRBJ2-1,TRBV29-1,TGCAGCGTTGAAGTGGGGTTAGCGGGGCGCTACAATGAGCAGTTCTTC,CSVEVGLAGRYNEQFF
NA,NA,14,TRBJ2-3,TRBV5-6,TGTGCCAGCAGCCCCCGTGGCCGACGGGATACGCAGTATTTT,CASSPRGRRDTQYF
NA,NA,16,TRBJ2-3,TRBV5-1,TGCGCCAGCAGCTTCGGGCCCATTCTAGGAACAGATACGCAGTATTTT,CASSFGPILGTDTQYF
NA,NA,18,TRBJ2-6,TRBV10-3,TGTGCCATCAGTGAGCGGGCGGACTGGCGCTCTGGGGCCAACGTCCTGACTTTC,CAISERADWRSGANVLTF
few,TRBD2,14,TRBJ2-3,TRBV20-1,TGCAGTGCTAGACTAGCGGGGGGCACAGATACGCAGTATTTT,CSARLAGGTDTQYF
few,TRBD1,16,TRBJ2-3,TRBV9,TGTGCCAGCAGCGGACCCCGACAGGGTTACACAGATACGCAGTATTTT,CASSGPRQGYTDTQYF
few,NA,15,TRBJ2-3,TRBV12-3/TRBV12-4,TGTGCCAGCAGTTTGGGGCAACAACGAAGAGATACGCAGTATTTT,CASSLGQQRRDTQYF
many,NA,15,TRBJ2-3,TRBV12-3/TRBV12-4,TGTGCCAGCAGTTTGGGGGCGGGAGTGGCAGATACGCAGTATTTT,CASSLGAGVADTQYF
many,NA,15,TRBJ1-6,TRBV10-3,TGTGCCATCAGTGAGTCGGCAAGTAGGGTTTCACCCCTCCACTTT,CAISESASRVSPLHF
few,NA,12,TRBJ1-2,TRBV12-3/TRBV12-4,TGTGCCAGCAGTCTACCTCCCTACGACTACACCTTC,CASSLPPYDYTF
few,NA,15,TRBJ2-1,TRBV7-9,TGTGCCAGCAGCCAGCGGGCAGGGAGGTACAATGAGCAGTTCTTC,CASSQRAGRYNEQFF
NA,NA,13,TRBJ2-1,TRBV3-1,TGTGCCAGCAGCCAGCGGAGTGGAGATGAGCAGTTCTTC,CASSQRSGDEQFF
NA,NA,17,TRBJ1-1,TRBV4-1,TGCGCCAGCAGCCAAGAAAAGGGACTTCCCGTGGGCACTGAAGCTTTCTTT,CASSQEKGLPVGTEAFF
NA,NA,12,TRBJ2-4,TRBV2,TGTGCCAGCAGAGGTCCTGCGAACATTCAGTACTTC,CASRGPANIQYF
NA,NA,17,TRBJ1-6,TRBV12-3/TRBV12-4,TGTGCCAGCAGTTTAGATCGAAGGGAGACCTATAATTCACCCCTCCACTTT,CASSLDRRETYNSPLHF
many,NA,11,TRBJ1-2,TRBV6-5,TGTGCCAGCCTAAGGGATGGTGGCTACACCTTC,CASLRDGGYTF
few,NA,15,TRBJ1-3,TRBV5-1,TGCGCCAGCAGCTTGGAACCCGGGTCTGGAAACACCATATATTTT,CASSLEPGSGNTIYF
NA,NA,12,TRBJ2-3,TRBV30,TGTGCCTGGAGTGCATCTGGGGATACGCAGTATTTT,CAWSASGDTQYF
few,NA,17,TRBJ1-2,TRBV5-1,TGCGCCAGCAGCTTGAAGGCTAGTGGGCAGGGTGACTATGGCTACACCTTC,CASSLKASGQGDYGYTF
NA,NA,11,TRBJ1-1,TRBV12-3/TRBV12-4,TGTGCCAGCAGTTTAGCAGGGGGGACTTTCTTT,CASSLAGGTFF
few,NA,14,TRBJ2-7,TRBV18,TGTGCCAGCTCACCATCCGGGGGACCCCGGGAGCAGTACTTC,CASSPSGGPREQYF
few,NA,12,TRBJ1-3,TRBV3-1,TGTGCCAGCAGCCATTCCGAGAACACCATATATTTT,CASSHSENTIYF
many,NA,16,TRBJ2-4,TRBV5-1,TGCGCCAGCAGCTTAGGCGCCGGACAAGCCAAAAACATTCAGTACTTC,CASSLGAGQAKNIQYF
few,NA,11,TRBJ1-1,TRBV7-2,TGTGCCAGCAGCTCGCGCCTCGAAGCTTTCTTT,CASSSRLEAFF
few,NA,14,TRBJ2-5,TRBV6-5,TGTGCCAGCAGTTACTCCGACAACCAAGAGACCCAGTACTTC,CASSYSDNQETQYF
few,NA,14,TRBJ2-1,TRBV4-2,TGTGCCAGCAGCCATGATAACCACGACAATGAGCAGTTCTTC,CASSHDNHDNEQFF
NA,NA,16,TRBJ2-1,TRBV7-2,TGTGCCAGCAGCTTAGCTGCGGCAGGGCCCTACAATGAGCAGTTCTTC,CASSLAAAGPYNEQFF
NA,NA,14,TRBJ2-2,TRBV12-3/TRBV12-4,TGTGCCAGCATACCGGGACAGAACACCGGGGAGCTGTTTTTT,CASIPGQNTGELFF
NA,NA,13,TRBJ2-5,TRBV20-1,TGCAGTGCTAGGGGGGCTGCGGGTGAGACCCAGTACTTC,CSARGAAGETQYF
NA,NA,13,TRBJ2-5,TRBV5-1,TGCGCCAGCAGCATTGTAGGGCAAGAGACCCAGTACTTC,CASSIVGQETQYF
few,TRBD2,15,TRBJ2-1,TRBV5-1,TGCGCCAGCAGCTTGGGAGCGGGAGGGAACAATGAGCAGTTCTTC,CASSLGAGGNNEQFF
NA,TRBD2,16,TRBJ2-3,TRBV7-2,TGTGCCAGCAGCTTACAAGCGGGATTTAGCACAGATACGCAGTATTTT,CASSLQAGFSTDTQYF
few,TRBD2,13,TRBJ2-3,TRBV11-1,TGTGCCAGCAGCCCCAGGACTAGTGGTACGCAGTATTTT,CASSPRTSGTQYF
NA,TRBD2,14,TRBJ2-3,TRBV11-2,TGTGCCAGCAGCATACTAGCGGGCACAGATACGCAGTATTTT,CASSILAGTDTQYF
NA,TRBD2,16,TRBJ2-2,TRBV11-2,TGTGCCAGCAGTCAGCGGGGGGGCAAGTTTATCGGGGAGCTGTTTTTT,CASSQRGGKFIGELFF
NA,NA,17,TRBJ2-7,TRBV19,TGTGCCAGTAGTACCTCCTTGGGGGGCCTAAGCTCCTACGAGCAGTACTTC,CASSTSLGGLSSYEQYF
few,TRBD1,16,TRBJ1-2,TRBV29-1,TGCAGCGGGGGACCGGGACAGGGGCCGACGTTCTATGGCTACACCTTC,CSGGPGQGPTFYGYTF
few,NA,13,TRBJ2-4,TRBV5-1,TGCGCCAGCGGGGACGGAGCCAAAAACATTCAGTACTTC,CASGDGAKNIQYF
few,NA,15,TRBJ1-6,TRBV12-3/TRBV12-4,TGTGCCAGCAGTTTAGAGGCGAGGGTTAATTCACCCCTCCACTTT,CASSLEARVNSPLHF